This T cell receptor beta chain was identified in a study of blood T cell repertoires in COVID-19. Study-wide background: Acute and convalescent COVID-19 specimens originated in the United States, Italy and Spain. The analysed material was cDNA or gDNA that came from T cells, B-cell-depleted T cells, or PBMCs.

Germline V gene sequence: CDR1 LNHNV, CDR2 YYDKDF (reference sequence). This CDR3 comprises 17 residues. V shed 0 bases and J shed 7 bases, with 19 bases lying between them. The authors' processing: Researchers report that nucleated cell counts were estimated from reference gene primer amplification. TCRdb's copy holds only in-frame clones and misses some; the assay was immunoSEQ multiplex PCR. V, J and clone size are taken as reported in that table, and D and trimming were inferred from the DNA itself. Of 140,000 or so clones in the sample, over 60% were seen once. Material: peripheral blood. This chain links TRBV15 with TRBJ2-1; D possibly corresponds to TRBD2 (6 bases). The origin of this receptor is a man aged 45-65 years with acute or convalescent COVID-19. The CDR3 sequence: CATSRDLYGPEGNEQFF. CDR3 in DNA: TGTGCCACCAGCAGAGATTTGTACGGTCCGGAGGGGAATGAGCAGTTCTTC.